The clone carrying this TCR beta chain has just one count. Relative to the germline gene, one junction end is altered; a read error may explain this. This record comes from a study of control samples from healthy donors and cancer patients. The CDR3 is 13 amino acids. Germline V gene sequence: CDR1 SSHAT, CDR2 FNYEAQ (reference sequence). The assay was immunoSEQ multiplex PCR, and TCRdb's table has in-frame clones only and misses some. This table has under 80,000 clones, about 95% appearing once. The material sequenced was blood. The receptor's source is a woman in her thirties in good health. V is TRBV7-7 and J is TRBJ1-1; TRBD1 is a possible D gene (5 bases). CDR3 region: CASSRQLNTEAFF. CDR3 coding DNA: TGTGCTAGCAGCCGACAGTTAAACACTGAAGCTTTCTTT.